This paragraph covers one TCR beta chain sequence. Its binding antigen is unknown. No per-base quality is available; no much larger clone lies one base away. From the cysteine up to the phenylalanine, the CDR3 has a length of 16 residues. Of all the DNA, just the CDR3 is kept, 48 bases in frame from base 1. The germline V gene (reference sequence) gives CDR1 as MNHNY and CDR2 as SVGAGI. At the junction V is shortened by 0 bases and J by 5 bases; bases outside the gene matches: 4. The time point label, as the study defines it: cycle 1 day 1 (C1D1), immediately before nivolumab initiation. Relapse after autologous stem cell transplantation had occurred in all trial patients, and cohorts A, B and C were distinguished by prior brentuximab vedotin exposure. The trial cohort included 55 to 60 patients with relapsed/refractory classical Hodgkin lymphoma, and each patient had a best overall response of complete response, partial response or progressive disease. Trial patients were treated with single-agent nivolumab in the multi-cohort phase II CheckMate 205 trial. An independent review committee assessed best overall response by applying the 2007 International Working Group response criteria. Trial PBMCs were collected immediately before nivolumab initiation (C1D1) and during therapy at cycle 2 day 1 and cycle 4 day 1. After peripheral blood was drawn into 8 mL Vacutainer Cell Preparation Tubes, PBMCs were isolated by centrifugation and then cryopreserved.

The source of the sample is a study of PD-1 blockade in classical Hodgkin lymphoma (TCRdb year 2020). Turning to the overall study: Nivolumab dosing was 3 mg/kg intravenously every 2 weeks, continuing until either disease progression or unacceptable toxicity. To define a peripheral blood immune signature of response to PD-1 blockade in classical Hodgkin lymphoma, the study combined TCR beta sequencing with CyTOF.

The Qiagen DNeasy kit was used to extract genomic DNA both from unsorted PBMCs and from the negatively selected CD4+ and CD8+ fractions. Using primers that anneal to V and J segments, immunoSEQ multiplex PCR amplified the TCR beta CDR3 regions. A synthetic immune receptor repertoire was used to minimize amplification bias, and any residual bias was removed computationally once sequencing was done. The study's own analysis went as follows. Custom Python scripts were used to quantify repertoire diversity as the Shannon entropy index. Unsorted, CD4+ and CD8+ repertoires were analyzed separately, except for combined analyses in which CD4+ and CD8+ sequences were merged in silico. A clone was considered expanded if an increase in frequency of at least 2-fold after treatment relative to C1D1 was found, and a pseudocount of 0.5 was applied to clones undetected at baseline. Singleton clones were defined as clones with 0 or 1 copy at C1D1, and non-singleton clones were defined as clones with 2 or more copies. Clones expanded in unsorted samples were assigned a CD4+, CD8+ or unknown annotation through matching of protein sequences in sorted samples from the same patient. Wilcoxon tests on paired samples were used to test diversity changes from C1D1 to C4D1. TCRdb carries this immuneACCESS record with in-frame sequences only. Its versions omit some clonotypes, under half of them owing to an unresolved V gene in the studies checked, with the rest unexplained. The D gene and trimming were derived from the DNA, and the V and J assignments and clone size from that table. Present in this sample are approximately 89,000 clones, over 80% of which were seen just once. Jointly, the top ten make up 12% of the sample.

The research as a whole found: Only a single clinical trial cohort was studied, and what caused the repertoire differences, possibly disease activity or prior therapy, remained undefined. Trial patients with a complete response had baseline diversity similar to that of newly diagnosed patients, while partial responders and progressors had significantly lower diversity. A significant rise by C4D1 was seen in CD4+ but not CD8+ TCR diversity (p=0.0027 vs p=0.16), with the rise being most apparent in complete responders (p=0.02). Patients starting nivolumab less than 1 year after ASCT had lower diversity and were excluded from later analyses to avoid confounding by immune reconstitution. Newly diagnosed patients were reported to have lower baseline TCR diversity than healthy donors, and relapsed/refractory patients were reported to have lower baseline TCR diversity still.

This TCR was recovered from a human donor with classical Hodgkin lymphoma. The sequence is built from TRBV6-6 and TRBJ2-3; 11 bases in the junction line up with TRBD1. The source material was peripheral blood mononuclear cells (PBMCs), sampled at baseline. The DNA reads TGTGCCAGCAGTTACTCGCGGGACAGGGGGGTAGATACGCAGTATTTT. This yields the protein CASSYSRDRGVDTQYF.